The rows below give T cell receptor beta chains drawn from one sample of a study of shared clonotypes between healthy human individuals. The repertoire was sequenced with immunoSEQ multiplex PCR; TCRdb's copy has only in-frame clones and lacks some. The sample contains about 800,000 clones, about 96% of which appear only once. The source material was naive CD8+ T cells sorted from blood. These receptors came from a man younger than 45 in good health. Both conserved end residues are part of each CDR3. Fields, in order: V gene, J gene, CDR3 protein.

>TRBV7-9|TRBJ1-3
CASSPGDRGHGNTIYF
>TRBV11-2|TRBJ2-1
CASSLVGTDYNEQFF
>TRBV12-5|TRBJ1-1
CASGLGTGDTEAFF
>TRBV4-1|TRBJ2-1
CASSQGVALERDEQFF
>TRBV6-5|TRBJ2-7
CASSYGVGSYEQYF
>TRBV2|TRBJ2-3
CASRRTGNTDTQYF
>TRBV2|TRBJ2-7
CASSTNGGKGYEQYF
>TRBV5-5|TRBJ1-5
CASSSRQGLNIRNQPQHF
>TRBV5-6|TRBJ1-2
CASSLGSIYTF
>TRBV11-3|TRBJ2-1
CASSISGSSYNEQFF
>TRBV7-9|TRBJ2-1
CASSLVISPNEQFF
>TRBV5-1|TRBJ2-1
CVSTVGVSSYNEQFF
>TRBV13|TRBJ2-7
CASSTGTNKQYF
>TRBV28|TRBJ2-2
CASSPGWTGELFF
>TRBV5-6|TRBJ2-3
CASSLESTDTQYF
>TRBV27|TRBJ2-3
CASSLLSGNGDTQYF
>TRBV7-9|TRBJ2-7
CASESGLYEQYF
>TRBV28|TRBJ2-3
CASKPPPPTDTQYF
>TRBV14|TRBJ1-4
CASSQVGDNTGEKLFF
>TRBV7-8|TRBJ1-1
CASSLDPHTEAFF